This TCR beta chain was sequenced in a study of vaccination and CD4 T cells after COVID-19. V gave up 8 bases and J gave up 0 bases, with 11 bases separating them. Per the germline V gene, CDR1 is SEHNR and CDR2 is FQNEAQ (reference sequence). This CDR3 has 14 residues. About this clonotype: Its antigen is not known.

Described treatment: 10-day PBMC culture with coronavirus spike peptide pools or control peptides (ViraFEST assay). The Oncomine TCR Beta short-read assay was applied to DNA of cultured CD4+ T cells. Via MiXCR, TCRdb re-called the PCR reads, giving one row per CDR3 protein. Of 8,000 to 10,000 distinct CDR3 sequences listed, approximately 40% were seen once; the top ten hold 15% to 20%. The sequenced material came from CD4+ T cells from blood, cultured in vitro. The receptor was isolated from a human donor who had recovered from COVID-19. The V call is TRBV7-9, the J call TRBJ1-5; D is perhaps TRBD1 (5 bases). The CDR3 DNA is TGTGCCAGCGCCTGGGGGGATAGCAATCAGCCCCAGCATTTT. Its translation is CASAWGDSNQPQHF.